This is a list of T cell receptor beta chains from one sample in a study of T cells in localized non-small cell lung cancer. Generated by immunoSEQ multiplex PCR, the TCRdb table keeps only in-frame clones and is missing some. Seen here are tens of thousands of clones, 85% to 90% observed once, and the top ten hold 4% to 5%. This specimen was peripheral blood, taken before any cancer treatment. These TCRs come from a male donor aged 60 or older with stage III lung adenocarcinoma. The conserved cysteine and the conserved F or W are not part of the CDR3 here. A D gene is named only where the DNA matches it firmly.

d_call | j_call | v_call | cdr3_aa
- | TRBJ2-5 | TRBV7-2 | ASSRLKETQY
- | TRBJ2-1 | TRBV15 | ATSGSTYNEQF
- | TRBJ1-5 | TRBV6-4 | ASSESEGSNQPQH
- | TRBJ1-1 | TRBV19 | ASKDSPRSTEAF
- | TRBJ2-1 | TRBV7-3 | ASSPRGGLPRNEQF
- | TRBJ2-2 | TRBV6-1 | ASSEAFGPLNTGELF
TRBD2 | TRBJ2-1 | TRBV19 | ASSISAGGYNEQF
- | TRBJ2-1 | TRBV11-2 | ASSGGSSYNEQF
- | TRBJ2-1 | TRBV6-5 | ASSYSSGNEQF
- | TRBJ1-1 | TRBV7-2 | ASSPPVGTEAF
- | TRBJ2-2 | TRBV7-2 | ASSLSVSLANTGELF
- | TRBJ1-4 | TRBV6-5 | ASSYVGPNEKLF
- | TRBJ2-2 | TRBV6-4 | ASREGTFTGELF
TRBD1 | TRBJ1-5 | TRBV30 | AWKGQGGQPQH
- | TRBJ2-3 | TRBV29-1 | SVEVDRTDTQY
- | TRBJ1-5 | TRBV5-6 | ASSLGQFRANQPQH
- | TRBJ1-3 | TRBV2 | ASSEAWRSGNTIY
- | TRBJ2-3 | TRBV7-9 | ASISGARGTDTQY
- | TRBJ1-1 | TRBV5-8 | ASSLMRGTEAF
- | TRBJ2-3 | TRBV11-2 | ASSPRVYTDTQY
- | TRBJ1-2 | TRBV28 | AAGETDYGYT
TRBD1 | TRBJ1-5 | TRBV2 | ASQGQMDQPQH
- | TRBJ2-3 | TRBV7-8 | ASTRKRDTQY
- | TRBJ2-7 | TRBV10-3 | AISASVAYEQY
- | TRBJ2-5 | TRBV30 | AWSRGVTAETQY
- | TRBJ1-2 | TRBV27 | ASSLKSTGTPPNYGYT
- | TRBJ1-5 | TRBV18 | ASSPDRNQPQH
- | TRBJ1-2 | TRBV6-6 | ASSMDRTNYGYT
TRBD1 | TRBJ2-7 | TRBV5-5 | ASSTAGGLDEQY
TRBD1 | TRBJ2-3 | TRBV6-1 | ASRSSGTASDTQY
- | TRBJ2-5 | TRBV5-6 | ASSLPPETQY
- | TRBJ1-1 | TRBV28 | ASKGGAPFEAF
- | TRBJ2-2 | TRBV7-9 | ASSARSGSYTGELF
TRBD1 | TRBJ1-3 | TRBV9 | ASSAQGASGNTIY
- | TRBJ2-7 | TRBV7-2 | ASSLDAAQRVYEQY
- | TRBJ1-5 | TRBV18 | ASSRRADNQPQH
- | TRBJ1-2 | TRBV4-1 | ASSPQEGANYGYT
- | TRBJ1-1 | TRBV7-6 | ASSLVRQGLTEAF
- | TRBJ2-6 | TRBV5-1 | ASLQGGGGANVLT
- | TRBJ2-3 | TRBV6-5 | ASSWNSRADTQY